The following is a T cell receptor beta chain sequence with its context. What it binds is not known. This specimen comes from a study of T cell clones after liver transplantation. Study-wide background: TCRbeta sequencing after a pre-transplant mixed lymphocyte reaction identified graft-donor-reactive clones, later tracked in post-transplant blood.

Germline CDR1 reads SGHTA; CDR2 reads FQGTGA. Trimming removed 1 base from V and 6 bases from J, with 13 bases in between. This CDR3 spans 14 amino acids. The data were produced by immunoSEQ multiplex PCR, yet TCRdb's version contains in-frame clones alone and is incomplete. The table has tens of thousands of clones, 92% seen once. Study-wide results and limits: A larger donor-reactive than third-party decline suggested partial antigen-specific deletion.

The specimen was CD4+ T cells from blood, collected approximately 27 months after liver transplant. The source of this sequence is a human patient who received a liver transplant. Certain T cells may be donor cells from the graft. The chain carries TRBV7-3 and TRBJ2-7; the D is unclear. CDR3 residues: CASSLRAAVTEQYF. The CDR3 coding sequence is TGTGCCAGCAGCTTAAGGGCCGCCGTCACCGAGCAGTACTTC. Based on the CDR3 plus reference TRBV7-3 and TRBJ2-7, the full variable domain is GAGVSQTPSNKVTEKGKYVELRCDPISGHTALYWYRQSLGQGPEFLIYFQGTGAADDSGLPNDRFFAVRPEGSVSTLKIQRTERGDSAVYLCASSLRAAVTEQYFGPGTRLTVT.